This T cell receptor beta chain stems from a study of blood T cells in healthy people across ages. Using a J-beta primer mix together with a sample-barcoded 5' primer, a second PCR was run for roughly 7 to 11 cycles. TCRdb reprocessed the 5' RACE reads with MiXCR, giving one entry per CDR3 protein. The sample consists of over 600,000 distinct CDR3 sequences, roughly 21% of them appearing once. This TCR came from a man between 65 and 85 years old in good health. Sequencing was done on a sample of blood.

The CDR3 loop is CASSEGQFWEKLFF. CDR3 nucleotides: TGTGCCAGCAGTGAGGGTCAGTTTTGGGAAAAACTGTTTTTT. The rearrangement links TRBV6-1 to TRBJ1-4; no clear D. CDR3 length equals 14 residues. Germline V gene sequence: CDR1 MNHNS, CDR2 SASEGT. V was shortened by 3 bases and J by 8 bases, with 13 bases between the two germline ends.